The 10 T cell receptor beta chains below all came from one sample that was sequenced in a study of blood T cell repertoires in COVID-19. Method: immunoSEQ multiplex PCR; TCRdb's copy keeps in-frame clones and lacks some. The data show under 300,000 clones, roughly 90% seen once. The sequenced material came from PBMCs or T cells enriched from blood (not recorded which). These receptors came from a woman in her twenties or thirties with acute COVID-19.

This clone was picked up a small number of times. The V gene is TRBV3-1 (or the pseudogene TRBV3-2), the J gene TRBJ1-2, with TRBD1 identical over 10 bases. This CDR3 spans 15 amino acids. Unmatched junction bases numbered 4, after V lost 1 base and J lost 5 bases. The germline V gene has CDR1 LGHDT and CDR2 YNNKEL (reference sequence). The CDR3 region has the DNA TGTGCCAGCAGCCAAGGACAGGGGGCGTTTTATGGCTACACCTTC. Its protein product is CASSQGQGAFYGYTF.

This chain uses TRBV5-6 with TRBJ1-5; D is ambiguous. Germline loops: CDR1 SGHDT, CDR2 YYEEEE. The CDR3 contains 14 residues. Trimming took 2 bases from V and 3 from J, leaving 9 bases between them. This CDR3 reads CASSFRLINQPQHF. CDR3 sequence (DNA): TGTGCCAGCAGCTTCAGACTTATCAATCAGCCCCAGCATTTT.

This chain uses TRBV27 with TRBJ2-1; 8 positions match TRBD2. In germline, CDR1 is MNHEY, CDR2 SMNVEV (reference sequence). V lost 8 bases, J lost 10 bases, and 10 bases stayed unmatched. This CDR3 spans 13 amino acids. The CDR3 sequence is CASGISGVEEQFF. CDR3 in DNA: TGTGCCAGCGGAATTAGCGGGGTGGAGGAGCAGTTCTTC.

J is TRBJ1-5 and V is TRBV5-4; a weak D match, TRBD1 (6 bases). Germline V lookup: CDR1 SGHNT, CDR2 YYREEE (reference sequence). V was cut by 5 bases and J by 3 bases, with 9 bases left in between. The CDR3 has 13 amino acids. CDR3 sequence: CASSQGYNQPQHF. The CDR3 bases are TGTGCCAGCAGTCAGGGGTACAATCAGCCCCAGCATTTT.

This chain uses TRBV14 with TRBJ2-1; TRBD2 matches 9 bases. The CDR3 loop spans 15 amino acids. J gave up 3 bases and V 4 bases, and 4 bases lay outside the gene matches. CDR1 and CDR2 (germline): SGHDN, FVKESK. The CDR3 region is CASSPSGNGYNEQFF. CDR3 in DNA: TGTGCCAGCAGCCCTAGCGGGAACGGCTACAATGAGCAGTTCTTC.

This chain uses TRBV7-3 with TRBJ2-4; D is possibly TRBD2 (6 bases). Germline V gene data show CDR1 as SGHTA and CDR2 as FQGTGA. The V and J ends lost 2 bases and 7 bases respectively, with 15 bases between them. The CDR3 has 15 residues. The CDR3 region is CASSLVAGNGNIQYF. DNA for the CDR3: TGTGCCAGCAGCTTAGTGGCGGGGAATGGGAACATTCAGTACTTC. Variable domain in full (rest from reference TRBV7-3 and TRBJ2-4): GAGVSQTPSNKVTEKGKYVELRCDPISGHTALYWYRQSLGQGPEFLIYFQGTGAADDSGLPNDRFFAVRPEGSVSTLKIQRTERGDSAVYLCASSLVAGNGNIQYFGAGTRLSVL.

The rearrangement links TRBV14 to TRBJ2-1; a possible D gene is TRBD1 (9 bases). Germline assignment: CDR1 SGHDN and CDR2 FVKESK. Trimming removed 1 base at V and 6 bases at J, with 16 bases between. This CDR3 is 16 amino acids long. CDR3 loop: CASSQVGTGTSNEQFF. Here the CDR3 DNA reads TGTGCCAGCAGCCAAGTTGGGACAGGGACTAGCAATGAGCAGTTCTTC.

The chain links TRBV27 to TRBJ2-7; the match to TRBD2 covers 8 bases. Germline lookup yields CDR1 MNHEY and CDR2 SMNVEV (reference sequence). This CDR3 has 16 amino acids. J was trimmed by 3 bases and V by 0 bases; bases with no gene match: 7. CDR3 region: CASSLSSLAGRYEQYF. CDR3 nucleotides: TGTGCCAGCAGTTTATCGTCCCTAGCGGGTCGCTACGAGCAGTACTTC.

V gene TRBV28 combines with J gene TRBJ2-3, with 9 bases fitting TRBD2. This CDR3 is built from 15 residues. V gave up 5 bases and J gave up 1 base; unmatched junction bases: 4. The germline V gene encodes CDR1 MDHEN and CDR2 SYDVKM. CDR3 in amino acids: CASSGAGGGTDTQYF. CDR3 nucleotide sequence: TGTGCCAGCAGTGGAGCGGGAGGTGGCACAGATACGCAGTATTTT.

This clone came up once. This sequence joins TRBV18 and TRBJ1-2; D may be TRBD1 (5 bases). CDR1 is KGHSH, CDR2 LQKENI, per germline. The CDR3 is 17 amino acids. V was pared by 2 bases and J by 0 bases, with 16 bases between. The CDR3 DNA reads as TGTGCCAGCTCACCATTAGGGGCGGCAGTTACTAACTATGGCTACACCTTC. Translating it yields CASSPLGAAVTNYGYTF.